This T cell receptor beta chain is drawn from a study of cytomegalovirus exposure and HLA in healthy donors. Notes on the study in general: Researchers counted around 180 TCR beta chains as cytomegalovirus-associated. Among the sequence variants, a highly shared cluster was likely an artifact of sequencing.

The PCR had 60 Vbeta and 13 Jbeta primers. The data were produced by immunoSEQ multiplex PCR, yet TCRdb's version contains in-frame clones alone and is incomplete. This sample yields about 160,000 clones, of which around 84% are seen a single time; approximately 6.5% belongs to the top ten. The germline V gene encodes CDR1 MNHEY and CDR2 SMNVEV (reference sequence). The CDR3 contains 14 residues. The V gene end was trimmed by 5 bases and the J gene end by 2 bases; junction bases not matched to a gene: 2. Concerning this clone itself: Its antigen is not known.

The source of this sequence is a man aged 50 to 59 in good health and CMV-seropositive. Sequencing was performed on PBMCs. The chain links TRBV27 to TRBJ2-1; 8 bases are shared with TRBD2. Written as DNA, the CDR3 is TGTGCCAGCAGTGCGGGAGGAACCTACAATGAGCAGTTCTTC. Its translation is CASSAGGTYNEQFF.